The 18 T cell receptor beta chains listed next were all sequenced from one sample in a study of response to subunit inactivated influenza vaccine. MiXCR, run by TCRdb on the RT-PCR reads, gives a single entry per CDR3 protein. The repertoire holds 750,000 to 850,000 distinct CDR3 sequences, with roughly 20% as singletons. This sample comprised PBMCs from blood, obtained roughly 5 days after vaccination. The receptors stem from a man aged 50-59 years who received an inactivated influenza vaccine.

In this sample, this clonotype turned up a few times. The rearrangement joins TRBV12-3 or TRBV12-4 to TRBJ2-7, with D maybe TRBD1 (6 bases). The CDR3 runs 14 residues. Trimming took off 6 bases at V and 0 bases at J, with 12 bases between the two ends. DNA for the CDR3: TGTGCCAGCAGCCGACGGGACACCTCCTACGAGCAGTACTTC. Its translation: CASSRRDTSYEQYF.

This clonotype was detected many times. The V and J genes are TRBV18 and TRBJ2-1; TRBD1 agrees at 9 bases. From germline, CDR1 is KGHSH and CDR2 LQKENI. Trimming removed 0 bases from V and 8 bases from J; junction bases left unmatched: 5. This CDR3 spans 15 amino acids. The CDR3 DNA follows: TGTGCCAGCTCACCACCTAGGGACAGGGTCGATGAGCAGTTCTTC. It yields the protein CASSPPRDRVDEQFF.

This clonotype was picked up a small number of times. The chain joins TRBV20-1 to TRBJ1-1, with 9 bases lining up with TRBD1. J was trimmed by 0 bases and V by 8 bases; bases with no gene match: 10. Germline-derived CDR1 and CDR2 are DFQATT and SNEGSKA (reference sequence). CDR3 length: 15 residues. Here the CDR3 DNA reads TGCAGTCCGGAACAGGGGGCGAGTTTGAACACTGAAGCTTTCTTT. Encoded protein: CSPEQGASLNTEAFF.

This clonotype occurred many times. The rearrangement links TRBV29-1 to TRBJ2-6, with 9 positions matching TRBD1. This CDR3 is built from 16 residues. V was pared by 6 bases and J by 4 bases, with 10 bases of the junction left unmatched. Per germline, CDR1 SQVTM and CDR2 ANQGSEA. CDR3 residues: CSVSSGTGIGANVLTF. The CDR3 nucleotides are TGCAGCGTCTCGTCCGGGACAGGGATAGGGGCCAACGTCCTGACTTTC.

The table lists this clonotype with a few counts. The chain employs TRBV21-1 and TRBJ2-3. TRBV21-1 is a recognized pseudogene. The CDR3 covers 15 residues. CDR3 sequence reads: CARDGSGVGTDTQYF. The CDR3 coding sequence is TGTGCCAGGGACGGGTCGGGTGTTGGCACAGATACGCAGTATTTT.

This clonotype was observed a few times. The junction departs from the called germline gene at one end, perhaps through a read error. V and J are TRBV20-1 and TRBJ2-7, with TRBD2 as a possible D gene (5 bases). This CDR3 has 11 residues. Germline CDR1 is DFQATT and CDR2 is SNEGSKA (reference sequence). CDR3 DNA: TGCAGTGCTAGAGATCTCACGGGATCCCTCTTC. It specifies CSARDLTGSLF.

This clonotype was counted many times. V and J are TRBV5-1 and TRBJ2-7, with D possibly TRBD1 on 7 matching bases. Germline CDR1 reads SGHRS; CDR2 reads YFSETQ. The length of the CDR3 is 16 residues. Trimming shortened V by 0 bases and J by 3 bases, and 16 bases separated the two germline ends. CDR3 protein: CASSLAGGTVNYEQYF. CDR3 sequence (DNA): TGCGCCAGCAGCTTGGCCGGAGGGACAGTGAACTACGAGCAGTACTTC.

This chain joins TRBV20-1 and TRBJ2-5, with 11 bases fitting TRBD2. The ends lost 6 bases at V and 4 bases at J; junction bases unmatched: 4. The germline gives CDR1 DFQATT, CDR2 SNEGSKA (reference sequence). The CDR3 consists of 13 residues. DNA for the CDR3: TGCAGTGCGGCGCTAGCGGGAGGAGAGACCCAGTACTTC. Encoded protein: CSAALAGGETQYF.

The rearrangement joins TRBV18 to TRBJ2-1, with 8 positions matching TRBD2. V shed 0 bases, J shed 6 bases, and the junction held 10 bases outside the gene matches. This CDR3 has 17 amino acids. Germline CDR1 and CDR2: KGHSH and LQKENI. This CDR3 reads CASSPPAGTRRGNEQFF. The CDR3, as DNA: TGTGCCAGCTCACCACCCGCCGGGACTAGAAGGGGCAATGAGCAGTTCTTC.

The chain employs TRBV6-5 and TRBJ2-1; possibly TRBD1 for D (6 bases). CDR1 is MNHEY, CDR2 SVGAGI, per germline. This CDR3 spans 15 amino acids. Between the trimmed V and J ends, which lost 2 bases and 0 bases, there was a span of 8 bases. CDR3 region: CASSYGDTSYNEQFF. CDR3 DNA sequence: TGTGCCAGCAGTTACGGGGACACCTCCTACAATGAGCAGTTCTTC.

CDR3 loop: CASRGQGLNTEAFF. The DNA for the CDR3 is TGTGCCAGCAGGGGACAGGGGTTGAACACTGAAGCTTTCTTT. The chain employs TRBV6-1 and TRBJ1-1, with TRBD1 identical over 10 bases. The CDR3 runs 14 residues. With V trimmed by 6 bases and J by 0 bases, 1 base remained unmatched. Looked up from germline, CDR1 is MNHNS and CDR2 is SASEGT.

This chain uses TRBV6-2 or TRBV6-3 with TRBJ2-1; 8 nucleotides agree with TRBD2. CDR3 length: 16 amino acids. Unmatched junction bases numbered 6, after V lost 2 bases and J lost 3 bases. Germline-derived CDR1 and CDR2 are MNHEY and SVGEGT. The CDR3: CASSYPTSGYYNEQFF. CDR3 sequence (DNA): TGTGCCAGCAGTTACCCCACTAGCGGATACTACAATGAGCAGTTCTTC.

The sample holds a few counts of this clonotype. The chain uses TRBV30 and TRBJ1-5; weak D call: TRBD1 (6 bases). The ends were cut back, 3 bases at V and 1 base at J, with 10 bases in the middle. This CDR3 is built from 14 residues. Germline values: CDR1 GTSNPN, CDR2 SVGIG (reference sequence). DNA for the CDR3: TGTGCCTGGAGGCTAACAGGGAGCAATCAGCCCCAGCATTTT. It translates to CAWRLTGSNQPQHF. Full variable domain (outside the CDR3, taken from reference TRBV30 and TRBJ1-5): SQTIHQWPATLVQPVGSPLSLECTVEGTSNPNLYWYRQAAGRGLQLLFYSVGIGQISSEVPQNLSASRPQDRQFILSSKKLLLSDSGFYLCAWRLTGSNQPQHFGDGTRLSIL.

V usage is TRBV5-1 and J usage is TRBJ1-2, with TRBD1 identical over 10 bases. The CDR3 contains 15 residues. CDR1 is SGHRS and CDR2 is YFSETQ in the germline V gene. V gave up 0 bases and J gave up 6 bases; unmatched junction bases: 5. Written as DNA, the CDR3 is TGCGCCAGCAGCTTGGTCGCGACAGGGGGCGATGGCTACACCTTC. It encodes CASSLVATGGDGYTF.

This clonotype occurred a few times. The CDR3 spells CSARPRLAGGPREQYF. CDR3 sequence (DNA): TGCAGTGCTAGGCCCCGACTAGCGGGAGGGCCTCGGGAGCAGTACTTC. The rearrangement links TRBV20-1 to TRBJ2-7, with 14 bases matching TRBD2. The CDR3 extends over 16 amino acids. CDR1 is DFQATT and CDR2 is SNEGSKA in the germline V gene (reference sequence). V shed 3 bases and J 7 bases; nucleotides not matched to a gene: 11.

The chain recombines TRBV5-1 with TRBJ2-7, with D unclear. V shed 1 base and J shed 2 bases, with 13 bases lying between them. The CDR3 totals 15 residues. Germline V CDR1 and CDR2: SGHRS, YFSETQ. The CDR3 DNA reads TGCGCCAGCAGCTTGAATGCTAAAGGCCCCTACGAGCAGTACTTC. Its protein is CASSLNAKGPYEQYF.

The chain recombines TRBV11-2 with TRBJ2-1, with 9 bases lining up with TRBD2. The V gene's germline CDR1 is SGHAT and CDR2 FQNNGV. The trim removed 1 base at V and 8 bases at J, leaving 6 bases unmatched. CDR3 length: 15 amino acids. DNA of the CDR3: TGTGCCAGCAGCTTAGGGCTAGCGGGATCTTATGAGCAGTTCTTC. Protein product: CASSLGLAGSYEQFF.

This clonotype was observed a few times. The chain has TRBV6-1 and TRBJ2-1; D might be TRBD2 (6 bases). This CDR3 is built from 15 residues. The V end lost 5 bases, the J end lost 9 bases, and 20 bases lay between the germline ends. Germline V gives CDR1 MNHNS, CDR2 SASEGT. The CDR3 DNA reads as TGTGCCAGCAGTCCATCGGCCCCGGTGGGGGGTGAGCAGTTCTTC. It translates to CASSPSAPVGGEQFF.